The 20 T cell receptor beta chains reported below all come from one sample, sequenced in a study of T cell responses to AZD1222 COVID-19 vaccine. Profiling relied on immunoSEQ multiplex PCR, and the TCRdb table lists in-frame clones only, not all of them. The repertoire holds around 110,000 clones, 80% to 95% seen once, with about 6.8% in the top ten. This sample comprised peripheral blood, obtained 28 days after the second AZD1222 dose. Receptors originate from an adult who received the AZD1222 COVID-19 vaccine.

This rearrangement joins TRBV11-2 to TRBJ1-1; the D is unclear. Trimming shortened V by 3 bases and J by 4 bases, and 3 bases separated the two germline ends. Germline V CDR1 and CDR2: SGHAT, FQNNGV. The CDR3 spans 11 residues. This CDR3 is CASSLRTEAFF. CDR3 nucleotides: TGTGCCAGCAGCTTGCGCACTGAAGCTTTCTTT. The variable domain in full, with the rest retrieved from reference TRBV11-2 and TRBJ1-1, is EAGVAQSPRYKIIEKRQSVAFWCNPISGHATLYWYQQILGQGPKLLIQFQNNGVVDDSQLPKDRFSAERLKGVDSTLKIQPAKLEDSAVYLCASSLRTEAFFGQGTRLTVV.

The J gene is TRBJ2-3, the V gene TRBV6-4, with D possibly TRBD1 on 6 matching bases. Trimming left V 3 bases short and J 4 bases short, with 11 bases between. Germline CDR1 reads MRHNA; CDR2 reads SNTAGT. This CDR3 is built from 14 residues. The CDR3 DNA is TGTGCCAGCAGTGAAGGGGGTTTCGCAGATACGCAGTATTTT. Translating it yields CASSEGGFADTQYF.

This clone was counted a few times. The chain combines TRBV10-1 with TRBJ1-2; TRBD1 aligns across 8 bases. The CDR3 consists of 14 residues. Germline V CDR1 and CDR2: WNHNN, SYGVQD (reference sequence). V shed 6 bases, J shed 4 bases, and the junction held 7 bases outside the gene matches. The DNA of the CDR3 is TGCGCCAGCAGCCCGGACAGGGTGGGCTATGGCTACACCTTC. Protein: CASSPDRVGYGYTF.

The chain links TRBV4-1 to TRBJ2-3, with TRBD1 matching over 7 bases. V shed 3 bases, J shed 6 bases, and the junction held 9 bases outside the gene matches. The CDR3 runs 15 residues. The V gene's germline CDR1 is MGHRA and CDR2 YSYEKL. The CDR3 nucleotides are TGCGCCAGCAGCCAGGTCGGACAGGCACGCGATACGCAGTATTTT. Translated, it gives CASSQVGQARDTQYF.

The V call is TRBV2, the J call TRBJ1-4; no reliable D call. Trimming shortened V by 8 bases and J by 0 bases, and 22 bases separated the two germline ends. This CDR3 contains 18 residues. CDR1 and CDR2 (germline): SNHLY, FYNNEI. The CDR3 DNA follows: TGTGCCAGCCTATCCGGTGGGGTCGGCTCTGCAACTAATGAAAAACTGTTTTTT. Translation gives CASLSGGVGSATNEKLFF.

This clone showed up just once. The CDR3 DNA reads TGTGCCAGCTCACCAGACGACCCAAAGGCCACTAATGAAAAACTGTTTTTT. Translating gives CASSPDDPKATNEKLFF. The V and J genes are TRBV18 and TRBJ1-4; D call uncertain. Trimming took 2 bases from V and 2 from J, leaving 15 bases between them. This CDR3 is 17 amino acids long. The germline CDR1 and CDR2 sequences are KGHSH and LQKENI.

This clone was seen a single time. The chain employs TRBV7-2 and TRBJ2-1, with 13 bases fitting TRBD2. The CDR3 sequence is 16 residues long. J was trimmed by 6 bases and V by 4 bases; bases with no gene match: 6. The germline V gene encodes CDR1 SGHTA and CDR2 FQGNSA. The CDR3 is CASSWTSGSSVNEQFF. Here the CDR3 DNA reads TGTGCCAGCAGCTGGACTAGCGGGAGTAGTGTCAATGAGCAGTTCTTC. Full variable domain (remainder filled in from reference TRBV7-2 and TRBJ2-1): GAGVSQSPSNKVTEKGKDVELRCDPISGHTALYWYRQSLGQGLEFLIYFQGNSAPDKSGLPSDRFSAERTGGSVSTLTIQRTQQEDSAVYLCASSWTSGSSVNEQFFGPGTRLTVL.

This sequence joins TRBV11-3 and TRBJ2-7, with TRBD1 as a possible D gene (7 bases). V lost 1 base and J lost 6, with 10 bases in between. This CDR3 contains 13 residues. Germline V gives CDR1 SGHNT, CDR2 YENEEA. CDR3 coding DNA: TGTGCCAGCAGCTTAGGCCAGGGGGGCGAGCAGTACTTC. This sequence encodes CASSLGQGGEQYF.

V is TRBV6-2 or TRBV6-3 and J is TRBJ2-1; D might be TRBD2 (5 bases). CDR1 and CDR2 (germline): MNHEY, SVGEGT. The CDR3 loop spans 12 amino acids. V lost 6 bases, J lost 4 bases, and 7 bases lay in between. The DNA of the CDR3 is TGTGCCAGCAGCCCGGGGTACAATGAGCAGTTCTTC. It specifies CASSPGYNEQFF.

CDR3 sequence reads: CASSPQVGLYNEQFF. CDR3 bases: TGTGCCAGCTCACCACAGGTGGGGCTGTACAATGAGCAGTTCTTC. This chain joins TRBV18 and TRBJ2-1; D perhaps matches TRBD1 (5 bases). V was shortened by 1 base and J by 4 bases, with 11 bases between the two germline ends. This CDR3 is 15 amino acids long. Germline V gene sequence: CDR1 KGHSH, CDR2 LQKENI.

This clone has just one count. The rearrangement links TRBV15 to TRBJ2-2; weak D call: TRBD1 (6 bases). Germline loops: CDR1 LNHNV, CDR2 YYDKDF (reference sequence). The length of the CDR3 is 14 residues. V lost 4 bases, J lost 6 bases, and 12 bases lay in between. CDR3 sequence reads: CATSITGFAGELFF. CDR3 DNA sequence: TGTGCCACCAGCATTACAGGGTTTGCCGGGGAGCTGTTTTTT.

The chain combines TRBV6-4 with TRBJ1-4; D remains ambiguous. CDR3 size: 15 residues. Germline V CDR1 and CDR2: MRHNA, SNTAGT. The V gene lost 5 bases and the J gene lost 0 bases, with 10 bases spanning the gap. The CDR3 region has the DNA TGTGCCAGCAGTTTTCAGGCAGCAACTAATGAAAAACTGTTTTTT. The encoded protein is CASSFQAATNEKLFF.

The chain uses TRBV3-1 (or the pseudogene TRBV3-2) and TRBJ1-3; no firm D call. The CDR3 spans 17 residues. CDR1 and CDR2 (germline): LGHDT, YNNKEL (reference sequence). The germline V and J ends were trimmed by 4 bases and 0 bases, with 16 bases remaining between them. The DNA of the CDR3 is TGTGCCAGCAGCCCCTTACATCACAGTAGCTCTGGAAACACCATATATTTT. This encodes CASSPLHHSSSGNTIYF.

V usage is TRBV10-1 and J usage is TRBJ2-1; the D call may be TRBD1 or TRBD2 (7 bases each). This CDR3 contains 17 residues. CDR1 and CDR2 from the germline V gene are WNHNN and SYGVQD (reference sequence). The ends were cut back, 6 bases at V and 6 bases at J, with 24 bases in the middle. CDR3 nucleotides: TGCGCCAGCAGGGGACAGCTCGTGACTAGCAGTCCCAATGAGCAGTTCTTC. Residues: CASRGQLVTSSPNEQFF.

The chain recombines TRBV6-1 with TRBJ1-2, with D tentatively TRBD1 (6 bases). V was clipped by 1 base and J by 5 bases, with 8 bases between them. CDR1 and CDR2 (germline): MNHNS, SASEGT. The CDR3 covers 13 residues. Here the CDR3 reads CASSEGGTYGYTF. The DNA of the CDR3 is TGTGCCAGCAGTGAAGGAGGGACATATGGCTACACCTTC.

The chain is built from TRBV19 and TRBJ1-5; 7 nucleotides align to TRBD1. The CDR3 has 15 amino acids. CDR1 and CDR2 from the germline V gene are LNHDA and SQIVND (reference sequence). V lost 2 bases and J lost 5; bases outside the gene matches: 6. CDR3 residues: CASSIMVQGDQPQHF. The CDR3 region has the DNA TGTGCCAGTAGTATAATGGTGCAGGGGGATCAGCCCCAGCATTTT.

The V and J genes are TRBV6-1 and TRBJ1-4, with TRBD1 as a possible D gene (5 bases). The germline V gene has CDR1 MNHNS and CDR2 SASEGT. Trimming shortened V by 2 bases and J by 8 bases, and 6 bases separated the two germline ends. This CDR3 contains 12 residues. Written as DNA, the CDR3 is TGTGCCAGCAGTGAATGGGGGGAAAAACTGTTTTTT. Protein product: CASSEWGEKLFF.

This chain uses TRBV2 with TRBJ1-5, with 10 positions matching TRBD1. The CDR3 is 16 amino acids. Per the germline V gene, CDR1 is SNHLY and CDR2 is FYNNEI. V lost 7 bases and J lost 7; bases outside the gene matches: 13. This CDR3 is CASNWVRTGGEQPQHF. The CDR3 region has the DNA TGTGCCAGCAATTGGGTCCGGACAGGGGGAGAACAGCCCCAGCATTTT.

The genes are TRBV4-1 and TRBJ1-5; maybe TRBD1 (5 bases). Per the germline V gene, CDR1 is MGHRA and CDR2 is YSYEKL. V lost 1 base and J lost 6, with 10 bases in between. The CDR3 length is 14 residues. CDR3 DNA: TGCGCCAGCAGCCAAGGGGGGTGGGGTCAGCCCCAGCATTTT. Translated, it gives CASSQGGWGQPQHF.

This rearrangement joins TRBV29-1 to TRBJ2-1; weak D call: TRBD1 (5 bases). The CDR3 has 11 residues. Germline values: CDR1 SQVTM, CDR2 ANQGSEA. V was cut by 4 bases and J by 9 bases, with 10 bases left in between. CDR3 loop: CSVAQGGEQFF. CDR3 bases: TGCAGCGTTGCCCAGGGTGGTGAGCAGTTCTTC.